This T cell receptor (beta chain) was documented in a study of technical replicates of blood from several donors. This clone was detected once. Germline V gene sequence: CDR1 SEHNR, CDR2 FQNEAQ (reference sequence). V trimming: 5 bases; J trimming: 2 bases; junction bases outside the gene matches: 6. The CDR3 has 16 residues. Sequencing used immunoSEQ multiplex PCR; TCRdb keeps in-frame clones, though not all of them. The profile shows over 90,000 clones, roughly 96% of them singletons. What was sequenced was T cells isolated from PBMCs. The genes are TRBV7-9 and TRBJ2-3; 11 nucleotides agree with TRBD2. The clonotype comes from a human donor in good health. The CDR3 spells CASSPGTSGPTDTQYF. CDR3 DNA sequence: TGTGCCAGCAGCCCCGGGACTAGCGGACCCACAGATACGCAGTATTTT.